A selection of T cell receptor beta chains follows, all from one sample in a study of cytomegalovirus exposure and HLA in healthy donors. Profiling relied on immunoSEQ multiplex PCR, and the TCRdb table lists in-frame clones only, not all of them. The sample lists about 180,000 clones; 80% to 90% were seen once. The sequenced material came from PBMCs. Receptors originate from a male donor in good health and CMV-seronegative. Both conserved end residues are part of each CDR3. A D gene is named only where the DNA matches it firmly. Expanded clones get a size class; other rows say once, few or many, or leave the size out.

CDR3: CASSLGTGERETQYF
DNA: TGTGCCAGCAGCCTCGGGACAGGGGAAAGGGAGACCCAGTACTTC
J: TRBJ2-5
V: TRBV11-2
size: NA
D: TRBD1

CDR3: CASSERSGGATQYF
DNA: TGTGCCAGCAGTGAACGTAGCGGGGGCGCGACGCAGTATTTT
J: TRBJ2-3
V: TRBV2
size: NA
D: TRBD2

CDR3: CASSLLQGNTGELFF
DNA: TGCGCCAGCAGCTTGTTGCAGGGAAACACCGGGGAGCTGTTTTTT
J: TRBJ2-2
V: TRBV5-1
size: NA
D: NA

CDR3: CARSLGVGQPQHF
DNA: TGTGCCAGAAGCTTGGGGGTGGGCCAGCCCCAGCATTTT
J: TRBJ1-5
V: TRBV5-3
size: once
D: NA

CDR3: CASTDRGPDGYTF
DNA: TGTGCCAGCACTGACAGGGGTCCGGATGGCTACACCTTC
J: TRBJ1-2
V: TRBV19
size: NA
D: TRBD1

CDR3: CSVEDRNYEQYF
DNA: TGCAGCGTTGAAGATCGAAACTACGAGCAGTACTTC
J: TRBJ2-7
V: TRBV29-1
size: NA
D: NA

CDR3: CASSQDFSGFSGTEAFF
DNA: TGTGCCAGCAGCCAAGATTTCTCGGGGTTTTCGGGGACTGAAGCTTTCTTT
J: TRBJ1-1
V: TRBV14
size: few
D: NA

CDR3: CASSQEGRLSTGELFF
DNA: TGTGCCAGCAGCCAAGAAGGGAGACTCTCGACCGGGGAGCTGTTTTTT
J: TRBJ2-2
V: TRBV4-2
size: NA
D: NA

CDR3: CASSLDRVETQYF
DNA: TGTGCCAGCAGTTTAGACAGGGTGGAGACCCAGTACTTC
J: TRBJ2-5
V: TRBV28
size: NA
D: TRBD1

CDR3: CASSVETSVYNEQFF
DNA: TGTGCCAGCAGTGTTGAGACTAGCGTGTACAATGAGCAGTTCTTC
J: TRBJ2-1
V: TRBV2
size: once
D: TRBD2

CDR3: CASSYAPVESQQYF
DNA: TGTGCCAGCAGTTACGCTCCGGTTGAGTCGCAGCAGTACTTC
J: TRBJ2-7
V: TRBV6-6
size: NA
D: NA

CDR3: CASSLGLADTQYF
DNA: TGTGCCAGCAGCTTAGGGCTAGCAGATACGCAGTATTTT
J: TRBJ2-3
V: TRBV11-2
size: NA
D: NA

CDR3: CASSELILGATGNTIYF
DNA: TGTGCCAGCAGTGAATTGATTTTGGGGGCCACTGGAAACACCATATATTTT
J: TRBJ1-3
V: TRBV6-4
size: NA
D: NA

CDR3: CASSPKERLAGEQYF
DNA: TGTGCCAGCTCACCAAAAGAGCGACTAGCAGGCGAGCAGTACTTC
J: TRBJ2-7
V: TRBV18
size: NA
D: TRBD2

CDR3: CASSQEGGLDTQYF
DNA: TGTGCCAGCAGCCAAGAGGGGGGGCTAGATACGCAGTATTTT
J: TRBJ2-3
V: TRBV4-2
size: NA
D: NA

CDR3: CASSPPWTSVHF
DNA: TGTGCCAGTAGTCCCCCTTGGACATCCGTTCATTTT
J: TRBJ1-5
V: TRBV19
size: few
D: NA

CDR3: CASSPGLAGTYEQYF
DNA: TGTGCCAGCAGCCCCGGACTAGCGGGAACCTACGAGCAGTACTTC
J: TRBJ2-7
V: TRBV5-6
size: NA
D: TRBD2

CDR3: CASSSRRQGGGQPQHF
DNA: TGTGCCAGCAGTTCCCGTCGACAGGGCGGAGGTCAGCCCCAGCATTTT
J: TRBJ1-5
V: TRBV6-5
size: NA
D: TRBD1

CDR3: CASITGTGPYEQYF
DNA: TGTGCCAGCATCACCGGGACAGGACCCTACGAGCAGTACTTC
J: TRBJ2-7
V: TRBV6-6
size: NA
D: TRBD1

CDR3: CASAGQAWETQYF
DNA: TGTGCCAGTGCTGGACAGGCCTGGGAGACCCAGTACTTC
J: TRBJ2-5
V: TRBV2
size: NA
D: TRBD1

CDR3: CASSIRQGLSYEQYF
DNA: TGTGCCAGCAGCATCCGACAGGGCCTCTCCTACGAGCAGTACTTC
J: TRBJ2-7
V: TRBV7-6
size: NA
D: TRBD1

CDR3: CASSKDDRGPIVVYSNQPQHF
DNA: TGTGCCAGCAGCAAAGATGACAGGGGACCCATTGTGGTCTATAGCAATCAGCCCCAGCATTTT
J: TRBJ1-5
V: TRBV21-1
size: once
D: NA

CDR3: CASSDNGAPFANTGELFF
DNA: TGTGCCAGCAGTGATAATGGGGCGCCGTTCGCGAACACCGGGGAGCTGTTTTTT
J: TRBJ2-2
V: TRBV6-4
size: NA
D: NA

CDR3: CASSQGAGGPINNEQFF
DNA: TGCGCCAGCAGCCAAGGGGCGGGAGGGCCGATAAACAATGAGCAGTTCTTC
J: TRBJ2-1
V: TRBV4-3
size: NA
D: TRBD2

CDR3: CASSAVSGVRETQYF
DNA: TGTGCCAGCAGTGCTGTTAGCGGGGTCCGAGAGACCCAGTACTTC
J: TRBJ2-5
V: TRBV2
size: once
D: TRBD2

CDR3: CAWSETGSSGNTIYF
DNA: TGTGCCTGGAGTGAGACAGGTTCCTCTGGAAACACCATATATTTT
J: TRBJ1-3
V: TRBV30
size: few
D: NA

CDR3: CASSFEGGRSYEQYF
DNA: TGTGCCAGCAGTTTTGAGGGAGGTCGCTCCTACGAGCAGTACTTC
J: TRBJ2-7
V: TRBV27
size: few
D: NA

CDR3: CATEAGGGNEQFF
DNA: TGTGCCACGGAAGCGGGAGGGGGCAATGAGCAGTTCTTC
J: TRBJ2-1
V: TRBV10-3
size: NA
D: TRBD2

CDR3: CASSRSGTGFSPRLFF
DNA: TGTGCCAGCAGCCGGTCAGGGACAGGGTTCTCACCTAGGCTGTTTTTT
J: TRBJ2-2
V: TRBV7-2
size: NA
D: TRBD1

CDR3: CASSRPTGALREQYF
DNA: TGTGCCAGCAGCCGTCCCACAGGGGCCCTTCGCGAGCAGTACTTC
J: TRBJ2-7
V: TRBV5-5
size: NA
D: TRBD1

CDR3: CASRGTTIYNEQFF
DNA: TGTGCCAGCAGGGGGACTACCATCTACAATGAGCAGTTCTTC
J: TRBJ2-1
V: TRBV2
size: NA
D: TRBD2

CDR3: CASSLAGTGDQPQHF
DNA: TGCGCCAGCAGCTTGGCCGGGACAGGGGATCAGCCCCAGCATTTT
J: TRBJ1-5
V: TRBV5-1
size: NA
D: TRBD1

CDR3: CASSLTSEHTEAFF
DNA: TGTGCCAGCAGCTTAACTTCCGAGCACACTGAAGCTTTCTTT
J: TRBJ1-1
V: TRBV7-3
size: NA
D: NA

CDR3: CASSLLRELDEQYF
DNA: TGTGCCAGCAGCTTATTACGGGAGCTCGACGAGCAGTACTTC
J: TRBJ2-7
V: TRBV7-2
size: NA
D: NA

CDR3: CASRDRAWSYGYTF
DNA: TGTGCCAGCAGGGACAGGGCTTGGAGCTATGGCTACACCTTC
J: TRBJ1-2
V: TRBV27
size: NA
D: TRBD1

CDR3: CASSVRGELLNEQFF
DNA: TGTGCCAGCAGCGTTCGGGGAGAGCTCCTCAATGAGCAGTTCTTC
J: TRBJ2-1
V: TRBV9
size: NA
D: NA

CDR3: CATTYDRYGYTF
DNA: TGTGCCACCACGTATGACAGATACGGCTACACCTTC
J: TRBJ1-2
V: TRBV28
size: NA
D: NA

CDR3: CASSQVSDRRGYNEQFF
DNA: TGTGCCAGCAGCCAGGTGTCCGATAGGAGGGGTTACAATGAGCAGTTCTTC
J: TRBJ2-1
V: TRBV7-3
size: NA
D: NA

CDR3: CASSRRTTDEQYF
DNA: TGTGCCAGCAGCAGAAGGACTACAGACGAGCAGTACTTC
J: TRBJ2-7
V: TRBV11-3
size: NA
D: NA

CDR3: CASSSPSSGGSQETQYF
DNA: TGTGCCAGCAGCTCCCCGTCTAGCGGGGGATCCCAAGAGACCCAGTACTTC
J: TRBJ2-5
V: TRBV7-6
size: once
D: TRBD2

CDR3: CAISEPGTGASTDTQYF
DNA: TGTGCCATCAGTGAGCCTGGGACAGGGGCTAGCACAGATACGCAGTATTTT
J: TRBJ2-3
V: TRBV10-3
size: NA
D: TRBD1

CDR3: CASSVVAGAVYEQYF
DNA: TGTGCCAGCAGCGTAGTGGCGGGGGCCGTCTACGAGCAGTACTTC
J: TRBJ2-7
V: TRBV9
size: NA
D: NA

CDR3: CASSGTGGARTNYGYTF
DNA: TGTGCCAGCAGTGGGACAGGGGGCGCCCGGACTAACTATGGCTACACCTTC
J: TRBJ1-2
V: TRBV27
size: NA
D: TRBD1

CDR3: CSVSTTGYEQYF
DNA: TGCAGCGTTTCAACGACAGGGTATGAGCAGTACTTC
J: TRBJ2-5
V: TRBV29-1
size: NA
D: TRBD1

CDR3: CASSRTSVPGDTQYF
DNA: TGTGCCAGCAGCAGAACTAGCGTACCGGGGGATACGCAGTATTTT
J: TRBJ2-3
V: TRBV6-6
size: NA
D: TRBD2

CDR3: CASSGQGAGEQYF
DNA: TGTGCCAGCAGTGGACAGGGTGCGGGCGAGCAGTACTTC
J: TRBJ2-7
V: TRBV25-1
size: NA
D: TRBD1

CDR3: CASSQDVTGLAGYTF
DNA: TGCGCCAGCAGCCAAGATGTGACAGGGCTGGCTGGCTACACCTTC
J: TRBJ1-2
V: TRBV4-3
size: NA
D: TRBD1

CDR3: CASLPAGGFRYGYTF
DNA: TGTGCCAGCTTACCGGCAGGGGGCTTTCGCTATGGCTACACCTTC
J: TRBJ1-2
V: TRBV2
size: NA
D: TRBD1

CDR3: CSVRQVSDTEAFF
DNA: TGCAGCGTTCGCCAGGTTAGTGACACTGAAGCTTTCTTT
J: TRBJ1-1
V: TRBV29-1
size: NA
D: NA

CDR3: CASSQTRGREYEQYF
DNA: TGCGCCAGCAGCCAAACCAGGGGGCGGGAGTACGAGCAGTACTTC
J: TRBJ2-7
V: TRBV4-1
size: few
D: NA

CDR3: CASSQDGTSAFTDTQYF
DNA: TGCGCCAGCAGCCAAGATGGGACTAGCGCCTTCACAGATACGCAGTATTTT
J: TRBJ2-3
V: TRBV4-3
size: NA
D: TRBD2

CDR3: CASSSYNQPQHF
DNA: TGTGCCAGCAGCTCTTATAATCAGCCCCAGCATTTT
J: TRBJ1-5
V: TRBV7-2
size: NA
D: NA

CDR3: CASSRLAGAYEQYF
DNA: TGTGCCAGCAGCCGACTAGCGGGAGCCTACGAGCAGTACTTC
J: TRBJ2-7
V: TRBV28
size: NA
D: TRBD2

CDR3: CASSQILSRGSNTGELFF
DNA: TGCGCCAGCAGCCAAATTCTCTCTCGGGGGTCGAACACCGGGGAGCTGTTTTTT
J: TRBJ2-2
V: TRBV4-1
size: NA
D: NA